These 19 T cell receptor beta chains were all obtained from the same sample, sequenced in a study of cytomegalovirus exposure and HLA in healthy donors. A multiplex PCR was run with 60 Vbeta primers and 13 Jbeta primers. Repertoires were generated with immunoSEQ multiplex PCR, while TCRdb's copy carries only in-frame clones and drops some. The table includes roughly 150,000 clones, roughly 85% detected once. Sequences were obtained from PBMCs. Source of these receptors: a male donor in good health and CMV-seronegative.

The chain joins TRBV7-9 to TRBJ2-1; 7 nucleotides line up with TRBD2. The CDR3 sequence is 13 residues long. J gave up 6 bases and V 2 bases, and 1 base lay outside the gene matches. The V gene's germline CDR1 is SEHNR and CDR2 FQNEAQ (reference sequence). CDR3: CASSLWGGNEQFF. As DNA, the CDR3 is TGTGCCAGCAGCTTATGGGGGGGCAATGAGCAGTTCTTC.

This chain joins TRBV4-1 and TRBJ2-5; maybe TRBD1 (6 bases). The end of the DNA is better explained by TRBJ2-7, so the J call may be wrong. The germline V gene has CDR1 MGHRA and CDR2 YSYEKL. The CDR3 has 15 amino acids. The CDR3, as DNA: TGCGCCAGCAGCCAGCTACAGGGTGGGAGTTACGAGCAGTACTTC. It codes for CASSQLQGGSYEQYF.

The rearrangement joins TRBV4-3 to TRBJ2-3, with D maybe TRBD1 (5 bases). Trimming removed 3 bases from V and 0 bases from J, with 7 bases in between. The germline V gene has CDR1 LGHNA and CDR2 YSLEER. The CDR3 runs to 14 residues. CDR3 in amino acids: CASSHRGSTDTQYF. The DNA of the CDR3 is TGCGCCAGCAGCCATAGGGGCAGCACAGATACGCAGTATTTT.

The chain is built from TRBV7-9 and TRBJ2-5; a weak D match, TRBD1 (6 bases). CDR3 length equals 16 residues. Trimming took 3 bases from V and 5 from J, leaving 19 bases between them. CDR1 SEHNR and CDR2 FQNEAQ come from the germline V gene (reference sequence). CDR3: CASSLGWTDGAETQYF. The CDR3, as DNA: TGTGCCAGCAGCTTGGGCTGGACAGACGGGGCGGAGACCCAGTACTTC. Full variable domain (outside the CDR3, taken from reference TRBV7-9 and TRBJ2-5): DTGVSQNPRHKITKRGQNVTFRCDPISEHNRLYWYRQTLGQGPEFLTYFQNEAQLEKSRLLSDRFSAERPKGSFSTLEIQRTEQGDSAMYLCASSLGWTDGAETQYFGPGTRLLVL.

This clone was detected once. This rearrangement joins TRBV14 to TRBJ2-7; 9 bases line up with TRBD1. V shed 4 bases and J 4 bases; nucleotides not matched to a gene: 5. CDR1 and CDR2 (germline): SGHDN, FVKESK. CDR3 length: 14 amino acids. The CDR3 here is CASSPTGGGYEQYF. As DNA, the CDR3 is TGTGCCAGCAGCCCCACAGGGGGCGGGTACGAGCAGTACTTC.

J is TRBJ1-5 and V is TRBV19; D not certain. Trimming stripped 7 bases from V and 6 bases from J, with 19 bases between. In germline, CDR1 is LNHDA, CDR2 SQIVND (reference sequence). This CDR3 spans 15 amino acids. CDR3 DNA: TGTGCCAGTACCAACCGACACTCGAGTAGTCAGCCCCAGCATTTT. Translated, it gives CASTNRHSSSQPQHF.

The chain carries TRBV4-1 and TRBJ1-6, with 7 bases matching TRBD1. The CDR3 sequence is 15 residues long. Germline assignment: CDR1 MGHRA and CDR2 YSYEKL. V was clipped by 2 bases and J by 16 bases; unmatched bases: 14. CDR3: CASSQRDRGEVGLHF. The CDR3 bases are TGCGCCAGCAGCCAAAGGGACAGAGGAGAAGTCGGACTCCACTTT.

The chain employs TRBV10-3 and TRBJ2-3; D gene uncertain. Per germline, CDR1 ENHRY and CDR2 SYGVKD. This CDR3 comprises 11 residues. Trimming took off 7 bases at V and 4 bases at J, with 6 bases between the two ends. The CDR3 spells CAITQSDTQYF. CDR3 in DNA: TGTGCCATCACCCAGTCAGATACGCAGTATTTT.

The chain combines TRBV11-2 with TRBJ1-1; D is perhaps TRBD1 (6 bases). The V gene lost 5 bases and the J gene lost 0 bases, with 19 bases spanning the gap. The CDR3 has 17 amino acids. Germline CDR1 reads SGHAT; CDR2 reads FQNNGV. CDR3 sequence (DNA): TGTGCCAGCAGCCCCGTGACAGGCTCCTCCATGAACACTGAAGCTTTCTTT. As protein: CASSPVTGSSMNTEAFF.

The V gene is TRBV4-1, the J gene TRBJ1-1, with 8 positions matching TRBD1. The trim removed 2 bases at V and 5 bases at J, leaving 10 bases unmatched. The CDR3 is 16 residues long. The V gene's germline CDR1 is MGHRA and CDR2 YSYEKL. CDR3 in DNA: TGCGCCAGCAGCCAATATCCCAGGGGGCAGTGGACTGAAGCTTTCTTT. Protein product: CASSQYPRGQWTEAFF.

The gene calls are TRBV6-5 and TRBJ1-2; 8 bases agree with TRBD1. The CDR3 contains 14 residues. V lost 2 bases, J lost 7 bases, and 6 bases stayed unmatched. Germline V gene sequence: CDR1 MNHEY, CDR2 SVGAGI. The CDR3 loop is CASSYGRGPGGYTF. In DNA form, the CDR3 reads TGTGCCAGCAGTTACGGCAGGGGGCCGGGTGGCTACACCTTC.

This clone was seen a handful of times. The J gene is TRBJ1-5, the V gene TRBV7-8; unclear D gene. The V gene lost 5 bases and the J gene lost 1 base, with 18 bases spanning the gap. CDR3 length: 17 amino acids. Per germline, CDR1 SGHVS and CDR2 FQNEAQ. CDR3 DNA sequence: TGTGCCAGCAGCCTCGTGGAGAGGGTAGGGAGCAATCAGCCCCAGCATTTT. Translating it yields CASSLVERVGSNQPQHF.

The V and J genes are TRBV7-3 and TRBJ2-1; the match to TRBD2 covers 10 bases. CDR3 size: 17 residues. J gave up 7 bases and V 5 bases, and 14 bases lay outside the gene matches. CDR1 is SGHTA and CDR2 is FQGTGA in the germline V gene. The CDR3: CASSPPEAGGAQNEQFF. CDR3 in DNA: TGTGCCAGCAGCCCCCCGGAAGCGGGAGGGGCCCAGAATGAGCAGTTCTTC.

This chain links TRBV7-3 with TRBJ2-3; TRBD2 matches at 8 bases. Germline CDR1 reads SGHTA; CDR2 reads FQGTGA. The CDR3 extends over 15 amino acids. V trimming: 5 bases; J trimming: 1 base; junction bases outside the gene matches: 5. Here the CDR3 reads CASSGNSGGTDTQYF. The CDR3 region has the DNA TGTGCCAGCAGCGGAAATAGCGGGGGCACAGATACGCAGTATTTT.

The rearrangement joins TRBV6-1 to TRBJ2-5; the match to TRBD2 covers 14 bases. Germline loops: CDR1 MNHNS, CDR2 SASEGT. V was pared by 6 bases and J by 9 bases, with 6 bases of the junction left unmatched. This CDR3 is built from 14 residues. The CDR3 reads CASRAGTSGGAQYF. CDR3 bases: TGTGCCAGCAGGGCCGGGACTAGCGGGGGAGCCCAGTACTTC.

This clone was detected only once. DNA for the CDR3: TGTGCCAGCAGCGACAGGGGGTATTCACCCCTCCACTTT. This codes for CASSDRGYSPLHF. The chain uses TRBV6-5 and TRBJ1-6; TRBD1 matches 9 bases. Germline CDR1 is MNHEY and CDR2 is SVGAGI. The CDR3 consists of 13 residues. Trimming at V came to 6 bases and at J to 8 bases, leaving 2 bases not matched to a gene.

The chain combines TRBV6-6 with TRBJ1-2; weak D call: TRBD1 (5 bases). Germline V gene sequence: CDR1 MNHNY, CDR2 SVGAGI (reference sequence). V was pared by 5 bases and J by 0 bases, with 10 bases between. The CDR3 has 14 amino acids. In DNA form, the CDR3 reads TGTGCCAGCAGTGCCAGGGCGACTAACTATGGCTACACCTTC. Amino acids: CASSARATNYGYTF.

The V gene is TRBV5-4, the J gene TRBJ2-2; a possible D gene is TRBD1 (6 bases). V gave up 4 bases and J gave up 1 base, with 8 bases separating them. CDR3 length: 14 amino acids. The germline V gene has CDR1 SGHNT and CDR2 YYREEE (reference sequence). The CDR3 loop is CASSPGQNTGELFF. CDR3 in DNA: TGTGCCAGCAGCCCGGGACAGAACACCGGGGAGCTGTTTTTT.

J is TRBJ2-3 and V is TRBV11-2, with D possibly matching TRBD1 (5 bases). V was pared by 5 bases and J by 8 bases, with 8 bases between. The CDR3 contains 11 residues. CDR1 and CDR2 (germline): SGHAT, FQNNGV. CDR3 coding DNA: TGTGCCAGCAGCCTAGGGGCTACGCAGTATTTT. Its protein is CASSLGATQYF.